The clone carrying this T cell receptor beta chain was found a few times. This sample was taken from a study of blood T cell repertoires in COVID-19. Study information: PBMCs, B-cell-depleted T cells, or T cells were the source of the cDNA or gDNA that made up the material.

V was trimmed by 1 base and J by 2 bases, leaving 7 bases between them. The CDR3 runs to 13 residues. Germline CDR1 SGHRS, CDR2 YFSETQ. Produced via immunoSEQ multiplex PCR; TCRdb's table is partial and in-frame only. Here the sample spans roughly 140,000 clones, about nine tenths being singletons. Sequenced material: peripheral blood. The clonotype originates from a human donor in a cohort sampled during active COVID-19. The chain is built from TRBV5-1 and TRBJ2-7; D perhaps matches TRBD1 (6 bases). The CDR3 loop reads CASSLNRAYEQYF. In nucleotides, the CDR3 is TGCGCCAGCAGCTTGAACAGGGCCTACGAGCAGTACTTC.